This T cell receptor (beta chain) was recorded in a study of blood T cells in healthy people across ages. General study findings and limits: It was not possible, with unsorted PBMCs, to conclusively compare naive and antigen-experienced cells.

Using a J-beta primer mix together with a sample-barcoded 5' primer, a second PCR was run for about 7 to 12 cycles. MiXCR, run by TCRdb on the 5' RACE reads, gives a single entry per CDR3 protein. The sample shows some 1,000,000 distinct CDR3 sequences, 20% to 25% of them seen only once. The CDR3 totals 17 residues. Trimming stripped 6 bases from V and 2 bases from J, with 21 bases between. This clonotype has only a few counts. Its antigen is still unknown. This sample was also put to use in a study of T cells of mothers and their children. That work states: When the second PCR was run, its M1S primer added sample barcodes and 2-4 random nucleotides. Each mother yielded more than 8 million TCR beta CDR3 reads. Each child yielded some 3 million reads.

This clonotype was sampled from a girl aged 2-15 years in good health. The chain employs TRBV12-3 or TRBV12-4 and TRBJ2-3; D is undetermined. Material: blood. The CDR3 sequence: CASSPNGPPDPTDTQYF. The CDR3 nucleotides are TGTGCCAGCAGCCCCAATGGACCTCCCGACCCCACAGATACGCAGTATTTT.